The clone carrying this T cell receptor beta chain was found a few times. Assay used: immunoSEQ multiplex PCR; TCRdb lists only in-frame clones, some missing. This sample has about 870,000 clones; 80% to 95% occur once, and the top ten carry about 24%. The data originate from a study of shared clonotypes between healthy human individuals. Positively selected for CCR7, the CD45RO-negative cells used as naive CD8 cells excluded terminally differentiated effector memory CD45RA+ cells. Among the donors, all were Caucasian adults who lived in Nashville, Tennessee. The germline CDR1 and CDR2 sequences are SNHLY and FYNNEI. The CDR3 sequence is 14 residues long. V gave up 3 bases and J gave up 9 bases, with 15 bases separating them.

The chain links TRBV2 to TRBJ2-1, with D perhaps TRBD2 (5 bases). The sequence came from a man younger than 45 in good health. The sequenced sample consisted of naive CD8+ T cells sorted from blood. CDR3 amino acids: CASSDIGERIEQFF. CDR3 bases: TGTGCCAGCAGTGATATCGGGGAACGGATTGAGCAGTTCTTC.